The next 15 T cell receptor beta chains were all read from a single sample in a study of blood T cell repertoires in COVID-19. Generated by immunoSEQ multiplex PCR, the TCRdb table keeps only in-frame clones and is missing some. In the table there are about 140,000 clones, around 87% of which are singletons. The sequenced sample was peripheral blood. The receptors shown here come from a woman in her thirties or forties with acute or convalescent COVID-19.

V and J are TRBV6-1 and TRBJ2-3; TRBD2 matches at 10 bases. The CDR3 is made up of 17 amino acids. The V gene's germline CDR1 is MNHNS and CDR2 SASEGT. Unmatched junction bases numbered 13, after V lost 4 bases and J lost 6 bases. The CDR3 region is CASSGLLAGGPSDTQYF. CDR3 bases: TGTGCCAGCAGTGGCTTATTAGCGGGGGGACCCTCGGATACGCAGTATTTT.

This clone was found once. This chain joins TRBV4-2 and TRBJ1-4; 7 positions agree with TRBD1. J lost 8 bases, V lost 7 bases, and 7 bases had no gene match. From germline, CDR1 is LGHNA and CDR2 YNFKEQ. The CDR3 is 13 amino acids. The DNA for the CDR3 is TGTGCCAGCAACGACAGGGAAGGCGAAAAACTGTTTTTT. It is translated as CASNDREGEKLFF.

The chain employs TRBV4-1 and TRBJ2-3; 12 nucleotides agree with TRBD1. CDR1 is MGHRA, CDR2 YSYEKL, per germline. CDR3 length: 17 amino acids. V was clipped by 3 bases and J by 6 bases; unmatched bases: 10. In DNA, the CDR3 is TGCGCCAGCAGCCACGCCCCCGGGACAGGGGGCTTCGATACGCAGTATTTT. Amino acid sequence: CASSHAPGTGGFDTQYF.

This chain connects TRBV19 to TRBJ1-2; 10 bases align to TRBD1. Germline lookup yields CDR1 LNHDA and CDR2 SQIVND (reference sequence). Trimming removed 10 bases from V and 7 bases from J; junction bases left unmatched: 15. This CDR3 spans 15 amino acids. For the CDR3, the DNA is TGTGCCACCCAGCCGGGACAGGGGAGTCGGGGTGGCTACACCTTC. It encodes CATQPGQGSRGGYTF.

The CDR3 nucleotides read TGTGCCAGCAGCTTCTCGAACTATAACACCGGGGAGCTGTTTTTT. This codes for CASSFSNYNTGELFF. This rearrangement joins TRBV7-3 to TRBJ2-2; unclear D gene. CDR1 and CDR2 from the germline V gene are SGHTA and FQGTGA. The CDR3 runs to 15 residues. The germline V and J ends were trimmed by 3 bases and 2 bases, with 10 bases remaining between them.

This clone was counted a single time. J is TRBJ1-1 and V is TRBV7-2; 7 bases map to TRBD1. This CDR3 region has 13 residues. CDR1 and CDR2 (germline): SGHTA, FQGNSA. The J segment lost 9 bases and the V segment lost 5 bases, leaving 9 bases of the junction unmatched. CDR3 amino acids: CASSPIGTDKAFF. Written as DNA, the CDR3 is TGTGCCAGCAGCCCTATCGGGACAGACAAAGCTTTCTTT.

The chain couples TRBV21-1 to TRBJ1-2. TRBV21-1 is designated a pseudogene. This CDR3 comprises 14 residues. Written as DNA, the CDR3 is TGTGCCAGCAACGGGGGTAGCAGGTACTATGGCTACACCTTC. Translation: CASNGGSRYYGYTF.

The chain recombines TRBV29-1 with TRBJ1-2, with 9 bases fitting TRBD1. With 4 bases clipped from V and 5 bases from J, the junction kept 14 bases outside the gene matches. This CDR3 has 16 amino acids. Germline values: CDR1 SQVTM, CDR2 ANQGSEA. CDR3 in amino acids: CSVGPQGQGKGYGYTF. The CDR3 DNA sequence: TGCAGCGTTGGACCGCAAGGACAGGGGAAGGGTTATGGCTACACCTTC.

The chain combines TRBV5-6 with TRBJ2-2, with 7 bases fitting TRBD1. The CDR3 covers 15 residues. Unmatched junction bases numbered 9, after V lost 3 bases and J lost 7 bases. From germline, CDR1 is SGHDT and CDR2 YYEEEE. CDR3: CASSSLTGTDGELFF. The CDR3 DNA reads TGTGCCAGCAGCTCGCTGACAGGGACGGACGGGGAGCTGTTTTTT.

The V gene is TRBV25-1, the J gene TRBJ2-7, with D tentatively TRBD1 (6 bases). The V end lost 3 bases, the J end lost 0 bases, and 18 bases lay between the germline ends. The CDR3 is made up of 17 amino acids. From germline, CDR1 is MGHDK and CDR2 SYGVNS. The CDR3 region is CASSDGAGVGNSYEQYF. CDR3 coding DNA: TGTGCCAGCAGTGATGGCGCAGGGGTCGGGAACTCCTACGAGCAGTACTTC.

V usage is TRBV2 and J usage is TRBJ1-2, with D perhaps TRBD1 (6 bases). The CDR3 consists of 14 residues. The V end lost 8 bases, the J end lost 6 bases, and 19 bases lay between the germline ends. The germline gives CDR1 SNHLY, CDR2 FYNNEI. CDR3 DNA: TGTGCCAGCGCCCAGGGGCGGGGGGCGGATGGCTACACCTTC. It yields the protein CASAQGRGADGYTF. The whole variable domain, remainder taken from reference TRBV2 and TRBJ1-2, is EPEVTQTPSHQVTQMGQEVILRCVPISNHLYFYWYRQILGQKVEFLVSFYNNEISEKSEIFDDQFSVERPDGSNFTLKIRSTKLEDSAMYFCASAQGRGADGYTFGSGTRLTVV.

This rearrangement joins TRBV6-2 or TRBV6-3 to TRBJ1-2; 9 bases map to TRBD1. Germline V gene lookup returns CDR1 MNHEY and CDR2 SVGEGT. The length of the CDR3 is 16 residues. V gave up 4 bases and J gave up 4 bases; unmatched junction bases: 10. As DNA, the CDR3 is TGTGCCAGCAGTTCGACGGGACAGGGAGGGGGCTATGGCTACACCTTC. Amino acid sequence: CASSSTGQGGGYGYTF.

V usage is TRBV6-4 and J usage is TRBJ2-2, with 8 bases lining up with TRBD1. CDR1 and CDR2 from the germline V gene are MRHNA and SNTAGT. V trimming: 8 bases; J trimming: 6 bases; junction bases outside the gene matches: 5. This CDR3 region has 13 residues. The CDR3 sequence: CASRTGISGELFF. The CDR3 region has the DNA TGTGCCAGCCGGACAGGGATATCCGGGGAGCTGTTTTTT.

The rearrangement joins TRBV30 to TRBJ1-2; 7 bases map to TRBD1. CDR3 length equals 13 residues. V shed 5 bases, J shed 5 bases, and the junction held 8 bases outside the gene matches. Germline assignment: CDR1 GTSNPN and CDR2 SVGIG (reference sequence). CDR3 sequence: CAWARTGRYGYTF. CDR3 nucleotide sequence: TGTGCCTGGGCTCGGACAGGACGATATGGCTACACCTTC.

The chain is built from TRBV18 and TRBJ1-2; 8 bases fit TRBD1. The germline V gene encodes CDR1 KGHSH and CDR2 LQKENI. This CDR3 contains 14 residues. With 4 bases clipped from V and 11 bases from J, the junction kept 12 bases outside the gene matches. Here the CDR3 DNA reads TGTGCCAGCTCACTCTCTTTCGGACAGGGTGTTTACACCTTC. Protein product: CASSLSFGQGVYTF. The variable domain in full, completed from reference TRBV18 and TRBJ1-2, reads NAGVMQNPRHLVRRRGQEARLRCSPMKGHSHVYWYRQLPEEGLKFMVYLQKENIIDESGMPKERFSAEFPKEGPSILRIQQVVRGDSAAYFCASSLSFGQGVYTFGSGTRLTVV.